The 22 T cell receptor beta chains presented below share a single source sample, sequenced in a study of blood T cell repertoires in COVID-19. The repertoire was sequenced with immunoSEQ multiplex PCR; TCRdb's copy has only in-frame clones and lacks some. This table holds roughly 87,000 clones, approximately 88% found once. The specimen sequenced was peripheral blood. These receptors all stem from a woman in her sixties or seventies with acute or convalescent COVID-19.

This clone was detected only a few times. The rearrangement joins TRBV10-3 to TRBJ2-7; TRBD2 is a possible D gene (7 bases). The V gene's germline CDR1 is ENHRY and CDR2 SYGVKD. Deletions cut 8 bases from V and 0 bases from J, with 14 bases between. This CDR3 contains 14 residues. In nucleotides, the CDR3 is TGTGCCATCCAGAGGGGGGGATCCTCCTACGAGCAGTACTTC. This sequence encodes CAIQRGGSSYEQYF.

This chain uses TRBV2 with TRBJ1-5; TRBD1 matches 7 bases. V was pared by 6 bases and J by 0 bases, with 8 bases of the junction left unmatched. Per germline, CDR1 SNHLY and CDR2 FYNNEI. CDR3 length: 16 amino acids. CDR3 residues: CASRATGEYSNQPQHF. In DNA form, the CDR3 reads TGTGCCAGCAGGGCCACAGGGGAATATAGCAATCAGCCCCAGCATTTT.

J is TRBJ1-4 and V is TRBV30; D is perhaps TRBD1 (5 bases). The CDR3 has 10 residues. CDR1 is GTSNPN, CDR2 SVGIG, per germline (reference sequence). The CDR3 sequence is CRGTNEKLFF. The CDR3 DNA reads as TGTCGGGGGACTAATGAAAAACTGTTTTTT.

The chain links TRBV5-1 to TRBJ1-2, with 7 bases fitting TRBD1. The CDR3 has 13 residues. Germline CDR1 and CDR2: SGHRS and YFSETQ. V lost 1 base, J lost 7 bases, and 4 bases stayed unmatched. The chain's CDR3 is CASSLKGAAGYTF. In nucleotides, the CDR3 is TGCGCCAGCAGCTTGAAGGGGGCTGCTGGCTACACCTTC.

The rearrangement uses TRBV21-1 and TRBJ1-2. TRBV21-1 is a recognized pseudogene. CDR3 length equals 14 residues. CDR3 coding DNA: TGTGCCAGCAGGGTCCCGGGTTACAAGTATGGCTACACCTTC. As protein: CASRVPGYKYGYTF.

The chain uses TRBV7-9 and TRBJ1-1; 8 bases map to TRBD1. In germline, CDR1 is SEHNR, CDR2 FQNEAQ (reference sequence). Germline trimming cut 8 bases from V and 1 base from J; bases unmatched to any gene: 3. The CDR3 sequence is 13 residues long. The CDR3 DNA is TGTGCCAGCGACCAGGGGGCGAACACTGAAGCTTTCTTT. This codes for CASDQGANTEAFF. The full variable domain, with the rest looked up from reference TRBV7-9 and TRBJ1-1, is DTGVSQNPRHKITKRGQNVTFRCDPISEHNRLYWYRQTLGQGPEFLTYFQNEAQLEKSRLLSDRFSAERPKGSFSTLEIQRTEQGDSAMYLCASDQGANTEAFFGQGTRLTVV.

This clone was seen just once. CDR3 loop: CAISEGQGSYGYTF. The CDR3 DNA reads as TGTGCCATCAGTGAGGGACAGGGCTCCTATGGCTACACCTTC. V usage is TRBV10-3 and J usage is TRBJ1-2; 8 bases line up with TRBD1. The V gene's germline CDR1 is ENHRY and CDR2 SYGVKD. Germline trimming cut 2 bases from V and 4 bases from J; bases unmatched to any gene: 3. CDR3 size: 14 residues.

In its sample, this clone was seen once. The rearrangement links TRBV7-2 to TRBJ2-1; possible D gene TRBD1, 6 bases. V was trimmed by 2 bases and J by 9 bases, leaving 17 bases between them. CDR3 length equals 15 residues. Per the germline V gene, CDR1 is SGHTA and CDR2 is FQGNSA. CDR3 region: CASSLYGQGFGEQFF. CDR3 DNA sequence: TGTGCCAGCAGCTTATATGGCCAGGGGTTTGGTGAGCAGTTCTTC.

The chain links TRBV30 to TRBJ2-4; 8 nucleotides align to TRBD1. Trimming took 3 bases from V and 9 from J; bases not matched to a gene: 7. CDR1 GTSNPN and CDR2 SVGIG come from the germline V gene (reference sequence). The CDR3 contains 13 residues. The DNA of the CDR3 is TGTGCCTGGAGAGGACAGGGCGACGGCATTCAGTACTTC. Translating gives CAWRGQGDGIQYF.

Written as DNA, the CDR3 is TGTGCCACCGCACCGACAGCAGGGGGAAACACCATATATTTT. Its translation is CATAPTAGGNTIYF. The chain has TRBV10-3 and TRBJ1-3; D possibly corresponds to TRBD1 (5 bases). The length of the CDR3 is 14 residues. V was trimmed by 10 bases and J by 4 bases, leaving 17 bases between them. CDR1 and CDR2 (germline): ENHRY, SYGVKD.

CDR3 DNA: TGTGCCAGCAGCTTACGCGGGGGGGCGAACACCGGGGAGCTGTTTTTT. Translating gives CASSLRGGANTGELFF. This chain joins TRBV7-2 and TRBJ2-2; TRBD2 aligns across 9 bases. CDR1 is SGHTA and CDR2 is FQGNSA in the germline V gene. The CDR3 extends over 16 amino acids. With 2 bases clipped from V and 0 bases from J, the junction kept 1 base outside the gene matches.

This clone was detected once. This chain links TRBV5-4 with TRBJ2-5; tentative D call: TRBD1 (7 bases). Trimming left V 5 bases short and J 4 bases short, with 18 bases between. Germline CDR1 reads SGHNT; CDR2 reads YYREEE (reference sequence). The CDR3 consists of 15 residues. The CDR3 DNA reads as TGTGCCAGCAGGGCCACACAGGGGCGGGGAGAGACCCAGTACTTC. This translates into CASRATQGRGETQYF.

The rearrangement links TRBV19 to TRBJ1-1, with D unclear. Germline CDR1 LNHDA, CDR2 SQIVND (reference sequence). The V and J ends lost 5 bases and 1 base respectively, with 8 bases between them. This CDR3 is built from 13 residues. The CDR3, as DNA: TGTGCCAGTAGTGAAACCAGGAACACTGAAGCTTTCTTT. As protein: CASSETRNTEAFF.

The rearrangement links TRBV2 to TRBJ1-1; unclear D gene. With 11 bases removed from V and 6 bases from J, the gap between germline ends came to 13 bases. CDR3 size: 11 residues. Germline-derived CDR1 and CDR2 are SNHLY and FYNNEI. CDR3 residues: CAGLAGAEAFF. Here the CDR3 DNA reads TGTGCCGGTTTGGCGGGCGCTGAAGCTTTCTTT.

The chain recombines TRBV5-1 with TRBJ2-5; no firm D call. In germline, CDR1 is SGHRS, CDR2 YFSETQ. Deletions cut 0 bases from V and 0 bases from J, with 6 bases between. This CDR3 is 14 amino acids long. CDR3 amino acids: CASSLATDQETQYF. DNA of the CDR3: TGCGCCAGCAGCTTGGCTACAGACCAAGAGACCCAGTACTTC.

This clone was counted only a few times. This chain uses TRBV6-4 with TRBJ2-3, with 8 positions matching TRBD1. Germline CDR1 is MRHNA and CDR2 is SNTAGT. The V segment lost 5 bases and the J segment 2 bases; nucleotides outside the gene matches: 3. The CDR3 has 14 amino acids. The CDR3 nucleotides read TGTGCCAGCAGTACGGGACAGGCCACAGATACGCAGTATTTT. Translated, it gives CASSTGQATDTQYF.

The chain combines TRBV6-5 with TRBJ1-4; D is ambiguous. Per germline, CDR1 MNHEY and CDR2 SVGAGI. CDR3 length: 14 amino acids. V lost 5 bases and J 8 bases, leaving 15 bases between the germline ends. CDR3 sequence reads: CASSRELAGEKLFF. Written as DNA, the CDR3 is TGTGCCAGCAGTCGAGAACTAGCGGGAGAAAAACTGTTTTTT.

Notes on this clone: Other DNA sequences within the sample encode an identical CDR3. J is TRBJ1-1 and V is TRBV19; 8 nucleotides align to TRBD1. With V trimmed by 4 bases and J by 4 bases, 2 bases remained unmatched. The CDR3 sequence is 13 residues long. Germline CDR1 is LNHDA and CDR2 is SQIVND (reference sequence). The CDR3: CASSTQGATEAFF. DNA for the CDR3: TGTGCCAGTAGTACTCAGGGGGCCACTGAAGCTTTCTTT. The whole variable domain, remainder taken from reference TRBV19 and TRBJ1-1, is DGGITQSPKYLFRKEGQNVTLSCEQNLNHDAMYWYRQDPGQGLRLIYYSQIVNDFQKGDIAEGYSVSREKKESFPLTVTSAQKNPTAFYLCASSTQGATEAFFGQGTRLTVV.

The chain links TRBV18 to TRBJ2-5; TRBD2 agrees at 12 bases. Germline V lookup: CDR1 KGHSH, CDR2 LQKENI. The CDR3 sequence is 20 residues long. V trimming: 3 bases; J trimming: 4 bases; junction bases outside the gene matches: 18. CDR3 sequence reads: CASSPCWRLAGGPVRETQYF. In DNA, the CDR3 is TGTGCCAGCTCACCCTGCTGGCGGCTAGCGGGGGGGCCTGTCAGAGAGACCCAGTACTTC.

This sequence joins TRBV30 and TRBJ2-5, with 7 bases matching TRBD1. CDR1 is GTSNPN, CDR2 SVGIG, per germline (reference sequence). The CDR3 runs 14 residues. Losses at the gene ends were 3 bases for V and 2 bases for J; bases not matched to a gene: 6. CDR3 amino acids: CAWSLGTAQETQYF. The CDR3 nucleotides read TGTGCCTGGAGCCTCGGGACAGCTCAAGAGACCCAGTACTTC.

The CDR3 here is CASSYSAGAGYEQYF. Here the CDR3 DNA reads TGTGCCAGCAGTTACTCTGCAGGGGCAGGATACGAGCAGTACTTC. V usage is TRBV6-6 and J usage is TRBJ2-7, with a weak D call TRBD1 (6 bases). Germline-derived CDR1 and CDR2 are MNHNY and SVGAGI (reference sequence). The CDR3 covers 15 residues. The ends were cut back, 0 bases at V and 4 bases at J, with 13 bases in the middle.

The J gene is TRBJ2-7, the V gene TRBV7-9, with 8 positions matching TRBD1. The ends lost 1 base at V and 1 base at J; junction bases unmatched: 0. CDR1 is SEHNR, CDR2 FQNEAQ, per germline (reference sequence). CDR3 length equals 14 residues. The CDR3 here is CASSLGTGSYEQYF. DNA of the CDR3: TGTGCCAGCAGCTTAGGGACAGGGTCCTACGAGCAGTACTTC.